This T cell receptor (beta chain) was sequenced during a study of cytomegalovirus exposure and HLA in healthy donors. The table came from immunoSEQ multiplex PCR; TCRdb's copy has only in-frame clones and leaves some out. The table includes roughly 240,000 clones, about 87% detected once. CDR1 MGHRA and CDR2 YSYEKL come from the germline V gene. CDR3 length equals 15 residues. Trimming removed 1 base at V and 0 bases at J, with 7 bases between. Turning to this clone: Other DNA sequences from this sample encode an identical CDR3 as well.

This receptor was taken from a man aged 18 to 35 in good health and CMV-seronegative. This chain links TRBV4-1 with TRBJ2-1, with a tentative D call TRBD2 (5 bases). The specimen was PBMCs. Here the CDR3 DNA reads TGCGCCAGCAGCCAAGCGGGGAGCTCCTACAATGAGCAGTTCTTC. Amino acid sequence: CASSQAGSSYNEQFF.